This T cell receptor beta chain was found in a study of control samples from healthy donors and cancer patients. Germline loops: CDR1 LGHDT, CDR2 YNNKEL (reference sequence). CDR3 length equals 15 residues. V lost 6 bases and J lost 6; bases outside the gene matches: 8. The repertoire was sequenced with immunoSEQ multiplex PCR; TCRdb's copy has only in-frame clones and lacks some. The sample shows approximately 87,000 clones, about 88% of them seen only once. The sequence derives from a woman aged 50 to 65 in good health. This sequence joins TRBV3-1 (or the pseudogene TRBV3-2) and TRBJ2-3; 11 positions agree with TRBD2. Sample: blood. The CDR3 region is CASRDSGGAMDTQYF. CDR3 in DNA: TGTGCCAGCAGAGATAGCGGGGGGGCCATGGATACGCAGTATTTT.